Sequencing of this TCR beta chain was carried out in a study of a mutant IDH1 vaccine in newly diagnosed glioma. The overall study: Every participant had undergone radiotherapy, temozolomide, or both before, and most underwent both. Study-level results: Across multiple MHC alleles, 85% to 95% of patients had vaccine-induced responses.

As for time point: baseline, week 1 (first vaccination visit). The treatment is: pre-vaccination baseline after standard-of-care therapy. Diagnosis in the donors showed new WHO grade 3 or 4 astrocytomas that were IDH1-mutant and ATRX-lost. Turning to this clone: What it binds is not known.

TCRdb's table, derived via immunoSEQ multiplex PCR, lists solely in-frame clones and lacks some. The sample lists some 51,000 clones; over 60% were seen once. The CDR3 contains 16 residues. V trimming: 1 base; J trimming: 5 bases; junction bases outside the gene matches: 6. Looked up from germline, CDR1 is KGHSH and CDR2 is LQKENI. The sequence was obtained from a woman aged 40 to 50 with glioma. The sample here was PBMCs, taken from a glioma patient treated with radiotherapy, temozolomide or both. The rearrangement joins TRBV18 to TRBJ1-5; TRBD1 matches 9 bases. CDR3 sequence reads: CASSPRRTGDHQPQHF. The CDR3 DNA is TGTGCCAGCTCACCACGGAGGACAGGGGATCATCAGCCCCAGCATTTT.